This T cell receptor beta chain is from a study of prognosis after radiotherapy for stage I lung cancer. Study-wide context: Between April 2018 and 2019, patients with stage I non-small cell lung cancer were enrolled.

Remarks on this clonotype: Its antigen is currently unknown. The junction does not match germline at one end; this may be a read error.

General study points: Lower post-radiation Shannon entropy was seen in patients who went on to develop distant metastases.

The CDR3 is 15 residues long. Germline loops: CDR1 DFQATT, CDR2 SNEGSKA (reference sequence). Multiplex PCR, run in two rounds, amplified TCR beta CDR3 from genomic DNA. Every TRBV and TRBJ gene had its own specific primer in first-round PCR. A single record per CDR3 protein comes from TCRdb applying MiXCR to the multiplex PCR reads. Counted here are 51,000 or so distinct CDR3 sequences, 30% to 35% occurring once; the ten biggest clones make up approximately 9%. The source material was PBMCs, sampled before or after stereotactic body radiation therapy (not recorded which). This receptor was identified in a donor aged 50 or older with non-small cell lung cancer. This chain uses TRBV20-1 with TRBJ2-3, with 7 positions matching TRBD1. DNA of the CDR3: TGCAGTGCTAGATGCCCGGGACAGAGCAAAGATACGCAGTATTTT. Translated, it gives CSARCPGQSKDTQYF.